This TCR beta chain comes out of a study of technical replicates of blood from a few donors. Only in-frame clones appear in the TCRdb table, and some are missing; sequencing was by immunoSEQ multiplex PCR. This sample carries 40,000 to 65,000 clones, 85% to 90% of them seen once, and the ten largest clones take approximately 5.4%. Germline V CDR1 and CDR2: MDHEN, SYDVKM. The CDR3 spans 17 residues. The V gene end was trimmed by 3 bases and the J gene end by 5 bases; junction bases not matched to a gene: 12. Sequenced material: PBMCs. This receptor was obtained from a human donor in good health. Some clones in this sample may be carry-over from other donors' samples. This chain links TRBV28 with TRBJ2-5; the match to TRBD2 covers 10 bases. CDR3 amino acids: CASSFTPSGGAGETQYF. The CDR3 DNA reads TGTGCCAGCAGTTTTACCCCGAGCGGGGGGGCCGGGGAGACCCAGTACTTC.